This section outlines one TCR beta chain sequence together with its context. Germline loops: CDR1 MNHEY, CDR2 SVGEGT. Trimming stripped 6 bases from V and 3 bases from J, with 30 bases between. The CDR3 loop spans 19 amino acids. This specimen comes from a study of blood T cell repertoires in COVID-19. Study-level background: T cells, B-cell-depleted T cells, or PBMCs provided the cDNA or gDNA that served as material.

Original data processing: From reference gene primer amplification, estimates of nucleated cell counts were derived. Here immunoSEQ multiplex PCR was the method, and the copy in TCRdb shows in-frame clones only, minus some. The V and J calls and clone size are taken from that table; D and trimming were inferred from the DNA. The sample lists approximately 470,000 clones; 80% to 90% were seen once. The clonotype was recovered from a human donor in a cohort sampled during active COVID-19. The V call is TRBV6-2 or TRBV6-3, the J call TRBJ2-7; perhaps TRBD1 as D (5 bases). Sequenced material: peripheral blood. The CDR3 sequence is CASSYDSVLQLLNRYEQYF. CDR3 nucleotide sequence: TGTGCCAGCAGCTATGACAGCGTTTTACAACTCCTAAACCGCTACGAGCAGTACTTC.